This TCR beta chain originates from a study of blood T cell repertoires in COVID-19. Overall study context: PBMCs, B-cell-depleted T cells, or T cells provided the cDNA or gDNA that made up the material.

Germline loops: CDR1 MNHEY, CDR2 SMNVEV (reference sequence). This CDR3 comprises 19 residues. V was shortened by 2 bases and J by 0 bases, with 17 bases between the two germline ends. Study processing details: It was from reference gene primer amplification that nucleated cell counts were estimated. Produced via immunoSEQ multiplex PCR; TCRdb's table is partial and in-frame only. That table furnishes V, J and clone size, whereas the DNA furnished D and trimming. The data show 200,000 to 250,000 clones, approximately 91% seen once. The chain employs TRBV27 and TRBJ2-6; D possibly corresponds to TRBD2 (5 bases). The sequenced material came from peripheral blood. This clonotype was obtained from a man between 60 and 70 years old who had recovered from COVID-19. The CDR3 bases are TGTGCCAGCAGTTTAAAGGGCGGCGGGCTGCCCTCTGGGGCCAACGTCCTGACTTTC. Encoded protein: CASSLKGGGLPSGANVLTF.